The present entry profiles one TCR beta chain with its context. Original analysis: By means of reference gene primer amplification, nucleated cell counts were estimated. Sequencing used immunoSEQ multiplex PCR; TCRdb keeps in-frame clones, though not all of them. The V and J calls and clone size are taken from that table; D and trimming were inferred from the DNA. The sample shows fewer than 50,000 clones, 86% of them seen only once. The sample belongs to a study of blood T cell repertoires in COVID-19. Study overall: Samples representing acute and convalescent COVID-19 were sourced from the United States, Italy and Spain. T cells, B-cell-depleted T cells, or PBMCs provided the cDNA or gDNA that served as material.

The CDR3 runs to 13 residues. Trimming pared 1 base from V and 5 bases from J, leaving 8 bases between. From germline, CDR1 is MGHRA and CDR2 YSYEKL. The sequenced sample was peripheral blood. The TCR was taken from a human donor in a cohort sampled during active COVID-19. The rearrangement uses TRBV4-1 and TRBJ1-2; D not certain. CDR3 sequence (DNA): TGCGCCAGCAGCCAAGCTAGCGGTTATGGCTACACCTTC. Its protein product is CASSQASGYGYTF.